A selection of T cell receptor beta chains follows, all from one sample in a study of technical replicates of blood from a handful of donors. Using immunoSEQ multiplex PCR, the repertoire was profiled, and TCRdb retains in-frame clones only, with some absent. Of roughly 61,000 clones in the sample, more than 95% were seen once. Sequencing used T cells isolated from PBMCs. The source is a human donor in good health. The CDR3 runs from the conserved cysteine through the conserved F or W. The D gene is left open where the match is weak. Size values are once, few and many counts, or a class for expanded clones, and some rows have none.

j_gene: TRBJ2-7
d_gene: TRBD1
abundance: .
v_gene: TRBV23-1
CDR3nt: TGCGCCAGCAGTCAATCTGGACAGGGGGCCACCTACGAGCAGTACTTC
CDR3aa: CASSQSGQGATYEQYF

j_gene: TRBJ2-1
d_gene: TRBD1
abundance: .
v_gene: TRBV9
CDR3nt: TGTGCCAGCAGCGTAGAGGGGACAGGGGGCCTTAGTGAGCAGTTCTTC
CDR3aa: CASSVEGTGGLSEQFF

j_gene: TRBJ2-3
d_gene: TRBD1
abundance: few
v_gene: TRBV6-1
CDR3nt: TGTGCCAGCAGTGAACGACAGGGCGGCACAGATACGCAGTATTTT
CDR3aa: CASSERQGGTDTQYF

j_gene: TRBJ2-1
d_gene: TRBD2
abundance: .
v_gene: TRBV7-9
CDR3nt: TGTGCCAGCAGCTTTGGGACTAGCGGATACAATGAGCAGTTCTTC
CDR3aa: CASSFGTSGYNEQFF

j_gene: TRBJ2-1
d_gene: TRBD2
abundance: .
v_gene: TRBV7-6
CDR3nt: TGTGCCAGCAGCTTGCGGACTAGCGGGAGGGCCTACTACAATGAGCAGTTCTTC
CDR3aa: CASSLRTSGRAYYNEQFF

j_gene: TRBJ2-7
d_gene: .
abundance: .
v_gene: TRBV5-1
CDR3nt: TGCGCCAGCAGCTTGGGGGGCAGCTTTCAAGTGGTCTACGAGCAGTACTTC
CDR3aa: CASSLGGSFQVVYEQYF

j_gene: TRBJ2-5
d_gene: .
abundance: .
v_gene: TRBV9
CDR3nt: TGTGCCAGCAGCGTAGTGGGGACTCAAGAGACCCAGTACTTC
CDR3aa: CASSVVGTQETQYF

j_gene: TRBJ1-5
d_gene: TRBD1
abundance: once
v_gene: TRBV4-1
CDR3nt: TGCGCCAGCAGCCATAGGATGAAGGGGGCGGCTAGAGGGAGCAATCAGCCCCAGCATTTT
CDR3aa: CASSHRMKGAARGSNQPQHF

j_gene: TRBJ2-7
d_gene: TRBD1
abundance: once
v_gene: TRBV28
CDR3nt: TGTGCCTCATTCCGAGGGACAGGCACCACCTACGAGCAGTACTTC
CDR3aa: CASFRGTGTTYEQYF

j_gene: TRBJ2-7
d_gene: TRBD2
abundance: .
v_gene: TRBV19
CDR3nt: TGTGCCACTTCGACTAGCGGGAACGCCTACGAGCAGTACTTC
CDR3aa: CATSTSGNAYEQYF

j_gene: TRBJ1-6
d_gene: .
abundance: .
v_gene: TRBV28
CDR3nt: TGTGCCAGCAGTTTATCGGCGGGGCTGCGGAATTCACCCCTCCACTTT
CDR3aa: CASSLSAGLRNSPLHF

j_gene: TRBJ1-3
d_gene: .
abundance: .
v_gene: TRBV5-1
CDR3nt: TGCGCCAGCAGCACCACTTATGCTCGCTCTGGAAACACCATATATTTT
CDR3aa: CASSTTYARSGNTIYF

j_gene: TRBJ1-5
d_gene: .
abundance: .
v_gene: TRBV19
CDR3nt: TGTGCCAGTAGTATTTACGGGGGTCAGCCCCAGCATTTT
CDR3aa: CASSIYGGQPQHF

j_gene: TRBJ2-1
d_gene: .
abundance: .
v_gene: TRBV27
CDR3nt: TGTGCCAGCAGTTTCGGGGGTTCCTACAATGAGCAGTTCTTC
CDR3aa: CASSFGGSYNEQFF

j_gene: TRBJ1-6
d_gene: .
abundance: .
v_gene: TRBV6-5
CDR3nt: TGTGCCAGCAGAGGACGGACAGAGGGAGATTCACCCCTCCACTTT
CDR3aa: CASRGRTEGDSPLHF

j_gene: TRBJ1-5
d_gene: .
abundance: .
v_gene: TRBV28
CDR3nt: TGTGCCAGCAGTTTACAGGGCAGGCAGCCCCAGCATTTT
CDR3aa: CASSLQGRQPQHF

j_gene: TRBJ1-1
d_gene: TRBD1
abundance: .
v_gene: TRBV5-4
CDR3nt: TGTGCCAGCAGTACACAGGGGGACACTGAAGCTTTCTTT
CDR3aa: CASSTQGDTEAFF

j_gene: TRBJ2-1
d_gene: TRBD2
abundance: .
v_gene: TRBV2
CDR3nt: TGTGCCAGCAGTGGATCTAGCGGAAATGAGCAGTTCTTC
CDR3aa: CASSGSSGNEQFF

j_gene: TRBJ2-1
d_gene: TRBD2
abundance: few
v_gene: TRBV4-1
CDR3nt: TGCGCCAGCAGCCACGGGACTAGCGGGAACACCAGGAGTAATGAGCAGTTCTTC
CDR3aa: CASSHGTSGNTRSNEQFF

j_gene: TRBJ2-7
d_gene: TRBD1
abundance: .
v_gene: TRBV19
CDR3nt: TGTGCCAGTACCCGGGGACAGTCCAGCTCCTACGAGCAGTACTTC
CDR3aa: CASTRGQSSSYEQYF

j_gene: TRBJ2-7
d_gene: .
abundance: .
v_gene: TRBV29-1
CDR3nt: TGCAGCGTTGAACAGGGGGGTTACGAGCAGTACTTC
CDR3aa: CSVEQGGYEQYF

j_gene: TRBJ2-1
d_gene: TRBD1
abundance: .
v_gene: TRBV5-1
CDR3nt: TGCGCCAGCAGCTTGGTTGGGCGGCGATTAACAGGGGCCGAGCAGTTCTTC
CDR3aa: CASSLVGRRLTGAEQFF

j_gene: TRBJ1-3
d_gene: .
abundance: .
v_gene: TRBV6-5
CDR3nt: TGTGCCAGCGGACCTCAGGGTATCGGAAACACCATATATTTT
CDR3aa: CASGPQGIGNTIYF

j_gene: TRBJ1-5
d_gene: .
abundance: .
v_gene: TRBV28
CDR3nt: TGTGCCAGCAGTTTACAGAATAATCAGCCCCAGCATTTT
CDR3aa: CASSLQNNQPQHF

j_gene: TRBJ1-2
d_gene: .
abundance: .
v_gene: TRBV6-1
CDR3nt: TGTGCCAGCAGTGAACCAGGGTTCTATGGCTACACCTTC
CDR3aa: CASSEPGFYGYTF

j_gene: TRBJ2-2
d_gene: TRBD2
abundance: .
v_gene: TRBV2
CDR3nt: TGTGCCAGCCGGGGGGACAACACCGGGGAGCTGTTTTTT
CDR3aa: CASRGDNTGELFF

j_gene: TRBJ2-3
d_gene: .
abundance: .
v_gene: TRBV4-2
CDR3nt: TGTGCCAGCAGCCAAGTACGCGCAGATACGCAGTATTTT
CDR3aa: CASSQVRADTQYF

j_gene: TRBJ1-2
d_gene: TRBD1
abundance: .
v_gene: TRBV6-5
CDR3nt: TGTGCCAGCAGTTACGCATCAGGGGGCACTAACTATGGCTACACCTTC
CDR3aa: CASSYASGGTNYGYTF

j_gene: TRBJ1-5
d_gene: .
abundance: .
v_gene: TRBV5-4
CDR3nt: TGTGCCAGCAGCCGGGGCGGGGCGCGGGATCAGCCCCAGCATTTT
CDR3aa: CASSRGGARDQPQHF

j_gene: TRBJ2-1
d_gene: TRBD2
abundance: .
v_gene: TRBV9
CDR3nt: TGTGCCAGCAGCGTGACTAGCGGGAGGTCCTACAATGAGCAGTTCTTC
CDR3aa: CASSVTSGRSYNEQFF

j_gene: TRBJ1-5
d_gene: .
abundance: .
v_gene: TRBV30
CDR3nt: TGTGCCTGGAGAGTACAGGGTAGCAAATATCAGCCCCAGCATTTT
CDR3aa: CAWRVQGSKYQPQHF

j_gene: TRBJ1-1
d_gene: .
abundance: .
v_gene: TRBV28
CDR3nt: TGTGCCAGCAGTTACGCGCTGACAGCGACGAACACTGAAGCTTTCTTT
CDR3aa: CASSYALTATNTEAFF

j_gene: TRBJ2-7
d_gene: .
abundance: once
v_gene: TRBV27
CDR3nt: TGTGCCAGCAGTTCGACCCCGGGACTGGATGTGGGTGAGCAGTACTTC
CDR3aa: CASSSTPGLDVGEQYF

j_gene: TRBJ2-7
d_gene: TRBD2
abundance: .
v_gene: TRBV2
CDR3nt: TGTGCCAGCAGTGAAAGCCTAGCGGGAGGGTTCCACGAGCAGTACTTC
CDR3aa: CASSESLAGGFHEQYF

j_gene: TRBJ1-4
d_gene: .
abundance: .
v_gene: TRBV6-5
CDR3nt: TGTGCCAGCAGTTACAACTACTATAATGAAAAACTGTTTTTT
CDR3aa: CASSYNYYNEKLFF

j_gene: TRBJ2-5
d_gene: .
abundance: .
v_gene: TRBV5-1
CDR3nt: TGCGCCAGCAGCTTGCTAGGGGGAGAGACCCAGTACTTC
CDR3aa: CASSLLGGETQYF

j_gene: TRBJ2-7
d_gene: TRBD1
abundance: .
v_gene: TRBV28
CDR3nt: TGTGCCAGCAGGGACGGACAGGGGGCGTATGAGCAGTACTTC
CDR3aa: CASRDGQGAYEQYF

j_gene: TRBJ2-2
d_gene: .
abundance: .
v_gene: TRBV30
CDR3nt: TGTGCCTGGGGGGACGTAAGGAGGGAGACCGGGGAGCTGTTTTTT
CDR3aa: CAWGDVRRETGELFF

j_gene: TRBJ2-7
d_gene: .
abundance: .
v_gene: TRBV29-1
CDR3nt: TGCAGCGTTGATGAGGCCTACGAGCAGTACTTC
CDR3aa: CSVDEAYEQYF

j_gene: TRBJ2-7
d_gene: .
abundance: .
v_gene: TRBV19
CDR3nt: TGTGCCAGTAGTATACTAGACTCCTACGAGCAGTACTTC
CDR3aa: CASSILDSYEQYF

j_gene: TRBJ2-1
d_gene: .
abundance: once
v_gene: TRBV11-3
CDR3nt: TGTGCCAGCAGCCCTACCCCCGGTGGCGGTGGCTCCTACAATGAGCAGTTCTTC
CDR3aa: CASSPTPGGGGSYNEQFF

j_gene: TRBJ1-2
d_gene: .
abundance: .
v_gene: TRBV10-3
CDR3nt: TGTGCCATCAGTGGACACGACAGAGATGGCTACACCTTC
CDR3aa: CAISGHDRDGYTF

j_gene: TRBJ1-2
d_gene: .
abundance: .
v_gene: TRBV7-9
CDR3nt: TGTGCCAGCAGCCCCCCTCGGGGGAGGTTCGTAGAGGGCTACACCTTC
CDR3aa: CASSPPRGRFVEGYTF

j_gene: TRBJ2-2
d_gene: .
abundance: .
v_gene: TRBV11-1
CDR3nt: TGTGCCAGCAGCTTCGCGTCAGGAGGGCTGGCCGGGGAGCTGTTTTTT
CDR3aa: CASSFASGGLAGELFF

j_gene: TRBJ1-2
d_gene: .
abundance: once
v_gene: TRBV7-9
CDR3nt: TGTGCCAGCAGCTACAGCACGAAAAACTATGGCTACACCTTC
CDR3aa: CASSYSTKNYGYTF

j_gene: TRBJ2-3
d_gene: .
abundance: few
v_gene: TRBV27
CDR3nt: TGTGCCAGCAGTAAATTGACAGCTACTAGCACAGATACGCAGTATTTT
CDR3aa: CASSKLTATSTDTQYF

j_gene: TRBJ1-1
d_gene: .
abundance: .
v_gene: TRBV11-3
CDR3nt: TGTGCCAGCAGCTTGGCATCGAACACTGAAGCTTTCTTT
CDR3aa: CASSLASNTEAFF

j_gene: TRBJ2-1
d_gene: TRBD1
abundance: once
v_gene: TRBV6-5
CDR3nt: TGTGCCAGCAGGGGACAGGGGGGTACGGGGCAGTTCTTC
CDR3aa: CASRGQGGTGQFF

j_gene: TRBJ2-2
d_gene: TRBD1
abundance: .
v_gene: TRBV15
CDR3nt: TGTGCCACCAGCAGAGATGGGACAGGCGGGGAGCTGTTTTTT
CDR3aa: CATSRDGTGGELFF

j_gene: TRBJ2-1
d_gene: .
abundance: .
v_gene: TRBV15
CDR3nt: TGTGCCACCGAGGACAGCTCCTACAATGAGCAGTTCTTC
CDR3aa: CATEDSSYNEQFF

j_gene: TRBJ1-1
d_gene: .
abundance: .
v_gene: TRBV6-1
CDR3nt: TGTGCCAGCAGTGAATGGGACTTGAACGTTTTCTTT
CDR3aa: CASSEWDLNVFF

j_gene: TRBJ2-7
d_gene: .
abundance: .
v_gene: TRBV4-1
CDR3nt: TGCGCCAGCAGCTCTTACGGGGAATACGAGCAGTACTTC
CDR3aa: CASSSYGEYEQYF